These 3 T cell receptor beta chains were all obtained from the same sample, sequenced in a study of shared clonotypes between healthy human individuals (TCRdb year 2020). The library was produced with the immunoSEQ multiplex PCR assay. The clones in this table, taken by TCRdb from immuneACCESS, are in-frame only. Not every clone is retained; where verified, under half of the shortfall comes from an unresolved V gene, and the cause of the rest is unknown. For this sample the table gives 2 million to 2.5 million clones, of which 92% were detected only once. 0.37% of the sample goes to the ten largest clones. Sequencing input: naive CD4+ T cells from PBMCs. Reading the label with the study, this specimen's cell subset or site is: CD45RA+ positively selected. These receptors came from a man younger than 30 in good health. Some clones in this sample may be carry-over from other donors' samples.

This CDR3 is CASSLVGLDYEQYF. The DNA for the CDR3 is TGCGCCAGCAGCTTGGTGGGACTAGACTACGAGCAGTACTTC. V and J are TRBV5-1 and TRBJ2-7; 8 positions agree with TRBD2. V dropped 0 bases and J dropped 3; count of bases not matched to a gene: 2. The CDR3 totals 14 residues. Germline-derived CDR1 and CDR2 are SGHRS and YFSETQ. Full variable domain (rest looked up from reference TRBV5-1 and TRBJ2-7): KAGVTQTPRYLIKTRGQQVTLSCSPISGHRSVSWYQQTPGQGLQFLFEYFSETQRNKGNFPGRFSGRQFSNSRSEMNVSTLELGDSALYLCASSLVGLDYEQYFGPGTRLTVT.

CDR3 sequence reads: CASSQGAGKWGSYEQYF. CDR3 DNA sequence: TGCGCCAGCAGCCAAGGGGCGGGTAAATGGGGGTCCTACGAGCAGTACTTC. The chain is built from TRBV4-1 and TRBJ2-7; D could derive from TRBD1 or TRBD2 (5 bases each). Germline lookup yields CDR1 MGHRA and CDR2 YSYEKL. Deletions cut 1 base from V and 1 base from J, with 17 bases between. This CDR3 comprises 17 residues.

The V call is TRBV7-2, the J call TRBJ2-6; D is ambiguous. The V end was cut by 1 base, the J end by 0 bases, with 7 bases between. CDR1 and CDR2 from the germline V gene are SGHTA and FQGNSA. This CDR3 spans 16 amino acids. CDR3 coding DNA: TGTGCCAGCAGCTTAGTGGGGTACTCTGGGGCCAACGTCCTGACTTTC. As protein: CASSLVGYSGANVLTF.